The entry below gives a single TCR beta chain sequence along with its context. Antigen unknown. This specimen belongs to a study of cytomegalovirus exposure and HLA in healthy donors. Study observations and caveats: Indistinguishable V segments such as TRBV6-2 and TRBV6-3 were excluded. A later analysis linked fewer than 20,000 TCR beta sequences to HLA alleles at 0.05 false discovery rate.

Primers: 60 Vbeta forward and 13 Jbeta reverse. This table comes from immunoSEQ multiplex PCR, and its TCRdb copy is limited to in-frame clones, with some not included. Among about 120,000 clones listed, roughly 83% were seen once. In germline, CDR1 is SGHAT, CDR2 FQNNGV. The CDR3 loop spans 15 amino acids. After removal of 10 bases from V and 3 bases from J, the junction contained 12 bases not matched to a gene. The sequence derives from a man younger than 30 in good health and CMV-seropositive. The V gene is TRBV11-2, the J gene TRBJ2-7; 10 nucleotides line up with TRBD2. The specimen was PBMCs. The DNA of the CDR3 is TGTGCCACCCGCTTTAGCGGGGGGTTTAACTACGAGCAGTACTTC. Its protein product is CATRFSGGFNYEQYF.